The present T cell receptor (beta chain) was sequenced within a study of blood T cells in healthy people across ages. Together with a sample-barcoded 5' primer, a J-beta primer mix was included in a second PCR lasting roughly 6 to 12 cycles. The study obtained at least 3 million CDR3-containing paired-end reads from every sample. A single record per CDR3 protein comes from TCRdb applying MiXCR to the 5' RACE reads. This table has some 900,000 distinct CDR3 sequences, 45% to 50% appearing once. Study-wide results and caveats: In the absence of known donor CMV status, changes in expanded clonotypes were possibly confounded. With age, beta diversity per million T cells declined roughly linearly, significantly by approximately 40.

Turning to this clonotype: The antigen is undetermined.

The sample was blood. This TCR derives from a man aged 25 to 45 in good health.

The CDR3 protein is CASSTHWTSGASGETQYF. The DNA for the CDR3 is TGTGCCAGCAGTACCCACTGGACTAGCGGGGCCTCTGGAGAGACCCAGTACTTC. The V call is TRBV12-3 or TRBV12-4, the J call TRBJ2-5; TRBD2 agrees at 12 bases. The CDR3 contains 18 residues. V was pared by 5 bases and J by 4 bases, with 14 bases of the junction left unmatched.